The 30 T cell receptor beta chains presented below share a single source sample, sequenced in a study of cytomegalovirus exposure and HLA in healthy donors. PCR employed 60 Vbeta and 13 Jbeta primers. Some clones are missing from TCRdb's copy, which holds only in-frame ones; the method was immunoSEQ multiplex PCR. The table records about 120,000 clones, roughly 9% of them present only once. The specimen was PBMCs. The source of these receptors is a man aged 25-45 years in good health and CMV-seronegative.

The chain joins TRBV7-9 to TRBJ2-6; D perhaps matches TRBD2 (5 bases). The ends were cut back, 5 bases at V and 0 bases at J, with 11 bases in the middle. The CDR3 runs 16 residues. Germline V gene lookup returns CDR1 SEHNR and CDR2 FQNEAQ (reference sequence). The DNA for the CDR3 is TGTGCCAGCAGCAGCGGACGGGACTCTGGGGCCAACGTCCTGACTTTC. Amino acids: CASSSGRDSGANVLTF.

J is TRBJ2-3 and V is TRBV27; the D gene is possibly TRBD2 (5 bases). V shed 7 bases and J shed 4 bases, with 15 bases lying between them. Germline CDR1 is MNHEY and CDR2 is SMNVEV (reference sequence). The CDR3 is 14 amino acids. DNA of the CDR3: TGTGCCAGCAAGGGTCTTCTAGCACCAGATACGCAGTATTTT. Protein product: CASKGLLAPDTQYF.

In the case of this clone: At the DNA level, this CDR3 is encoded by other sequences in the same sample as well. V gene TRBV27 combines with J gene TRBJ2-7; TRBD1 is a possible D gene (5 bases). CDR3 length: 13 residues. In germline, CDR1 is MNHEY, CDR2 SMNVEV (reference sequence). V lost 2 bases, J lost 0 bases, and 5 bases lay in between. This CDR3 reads CASSLDSSYEQYF. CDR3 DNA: TGTGCCAGCAGTTTAGACAGCTCCTACGAGCAGTACTTC.

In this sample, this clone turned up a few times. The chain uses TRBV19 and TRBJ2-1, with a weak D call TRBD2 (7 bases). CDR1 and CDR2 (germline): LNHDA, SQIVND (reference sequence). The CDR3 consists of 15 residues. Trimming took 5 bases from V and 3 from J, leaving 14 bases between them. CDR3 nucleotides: TGTGCCAGTAGTGATCGGGGGGCCCACTACAATGAGCAGTTCTTC. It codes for CASSDRGAHYNEQFF.

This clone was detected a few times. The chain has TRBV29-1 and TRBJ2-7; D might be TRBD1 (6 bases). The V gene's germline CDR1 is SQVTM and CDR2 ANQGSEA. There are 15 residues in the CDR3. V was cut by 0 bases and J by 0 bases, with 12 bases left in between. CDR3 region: CSVEEGQSSSYEQYF. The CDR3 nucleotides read TGCAGCGTTGAAGAGGGACAATCGAGCTCCTACGAGCAGTACTTC.

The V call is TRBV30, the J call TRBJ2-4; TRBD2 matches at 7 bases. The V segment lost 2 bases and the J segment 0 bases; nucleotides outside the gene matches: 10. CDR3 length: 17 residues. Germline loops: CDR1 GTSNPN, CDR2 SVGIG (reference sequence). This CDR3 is CAWSTGGGELAKNIQYF. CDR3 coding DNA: TGTGCCTGGAGTACTGGTGGGGGGGAGCTAGCCAAAAACATTCAGTACTTC.

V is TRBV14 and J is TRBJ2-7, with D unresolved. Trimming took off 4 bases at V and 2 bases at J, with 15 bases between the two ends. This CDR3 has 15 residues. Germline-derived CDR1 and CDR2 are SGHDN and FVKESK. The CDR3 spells CASSPMGLKTYEQYV. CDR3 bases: TGTGCCAGCAGCCCTATGGGCCTTAAGACCTACGAGCAGTACGTC.

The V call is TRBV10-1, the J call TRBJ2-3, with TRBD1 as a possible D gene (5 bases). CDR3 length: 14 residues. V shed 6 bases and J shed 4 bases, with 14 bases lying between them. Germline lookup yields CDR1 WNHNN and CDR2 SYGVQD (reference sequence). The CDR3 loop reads CASSQGVGADTQYF. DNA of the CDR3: TGCGCCAGCAGCCAGGGTGTAGGTGCAGATACGCAGTATTTT.

The CDR3 DNA is TGTGCCACCACTGGAGGGGCAGGGAACACTGAAGCTTTCTTT. Translation: CATTGGAGNTEAFF. V and J are TRBV2 and TRBJ1-1; tentative D call: TRBD1 (5 bases). The V end lost 10 bases, the J end lost 1 base, and 16 bases lay between the germline ends. Germline-derived CDR1 and CDR2 are SNHLY and FYNNEI. The CDR3 consists of 14 residues.

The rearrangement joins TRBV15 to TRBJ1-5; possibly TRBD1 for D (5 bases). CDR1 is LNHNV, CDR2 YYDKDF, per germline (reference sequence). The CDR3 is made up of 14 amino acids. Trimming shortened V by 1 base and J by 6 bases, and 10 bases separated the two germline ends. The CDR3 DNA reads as TGTGCCACCAGCAGAGTTGGGGCTGGTCAGCCCCAGCATTTT. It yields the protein CATSRVGAGQPQHF. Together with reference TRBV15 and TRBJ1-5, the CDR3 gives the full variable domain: DAMVIQNPRYQVTQFGKPVTLSCSQTLNHNVMYWYQQKSSQAPKLLFHYYDKDFNNEADTPDNFQSRRPNTSFCFLDIRSPGLGDTAMYLCATSRVGAGQPQHFGDGTRLSIL.

The CDR3 DNA reads as TGTGCCAGCAGTCCGAGTCCCGGGACAGGGAATGAGCAGTTCTTC. This translates into CASSPSPGTGNEQFF. This chain links TRBV6-5 with TRBJ2-1, with 9 bases identical to TRBD1. Germline loops: CDR1 MNHEY, CDR2 SVGAGI. The CDR3 has 15 amino acids. V gave up 5 bases and J gave up 7 bases; unmatched junction bases: 9.

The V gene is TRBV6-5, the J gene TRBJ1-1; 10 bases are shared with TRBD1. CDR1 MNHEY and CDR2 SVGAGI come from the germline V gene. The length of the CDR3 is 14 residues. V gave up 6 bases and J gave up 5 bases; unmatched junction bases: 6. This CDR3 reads CASSYPGQGTEAFF. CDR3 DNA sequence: TGTGCCAGCAGCTACCCGGGACAGGGGACTGAAGCTTTCTTT.

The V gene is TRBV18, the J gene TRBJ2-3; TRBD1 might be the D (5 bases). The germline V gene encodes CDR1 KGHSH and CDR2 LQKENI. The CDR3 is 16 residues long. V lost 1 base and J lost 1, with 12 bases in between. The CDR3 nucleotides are TGTGCCAGCTCACCACAAGGGGCGATGGGCACAGATACGCAGTATTTT. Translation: CASSPQGAMGTDTQYF.

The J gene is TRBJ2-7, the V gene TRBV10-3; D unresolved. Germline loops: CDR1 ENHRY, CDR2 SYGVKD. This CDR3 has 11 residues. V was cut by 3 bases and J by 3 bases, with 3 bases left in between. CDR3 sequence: CAISELYEQYF. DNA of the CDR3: TGTGCCATCAGTGAACTCTACGAGCAGTACTTC.

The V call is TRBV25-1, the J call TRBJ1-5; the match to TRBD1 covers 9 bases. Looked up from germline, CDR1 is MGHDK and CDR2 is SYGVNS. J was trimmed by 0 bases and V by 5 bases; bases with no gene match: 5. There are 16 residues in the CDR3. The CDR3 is CASSTDRGYSNQPQHF. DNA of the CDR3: TGTGCCAGCAGTACCGACAGGGGGTATAGCAATCAGCCCCAGCATTTT. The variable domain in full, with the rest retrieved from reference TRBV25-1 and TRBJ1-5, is EADIYQTPRYLVIGTGKKITLECSQTMGHDKMYWYQQDPGMELHLIHYSYGVNSTEKGDLSSESTVSRIRTEHFPLTLESARPSHTSQYLCASSTDRGYSNQPQHFGDGTRLSIL.

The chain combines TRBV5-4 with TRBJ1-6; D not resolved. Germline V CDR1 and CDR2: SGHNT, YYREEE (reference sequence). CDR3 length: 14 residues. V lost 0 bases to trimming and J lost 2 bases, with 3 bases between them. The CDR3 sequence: CASSLATYNSPLHF. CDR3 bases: TGTGCCAGCAGCTTGGCCACCTATAATTCACCCCTCCACTTT. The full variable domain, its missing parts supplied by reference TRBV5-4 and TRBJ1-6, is ETGVTQSPTHLIKTRGQQVTLRCSSQSGHNTVSWYQQALGQGPQFIFQYYREEENGRGNFPPRFSGLQFPNYSSELNVNALELDDSALYLCASSLATYNSPLHFGNGTRLTVT.

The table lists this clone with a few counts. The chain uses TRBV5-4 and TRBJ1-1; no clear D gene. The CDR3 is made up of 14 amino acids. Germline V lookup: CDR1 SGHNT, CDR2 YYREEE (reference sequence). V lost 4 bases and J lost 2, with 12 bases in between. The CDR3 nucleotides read TGTGCCAGCAGCATACCAGGTTCCAACACTGAAGCTTTCTTT. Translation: CASSIPGSNTEAFF.

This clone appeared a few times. The CDR3 loop is CASRKTDSNEQFF. CDR3 DNA sequence: TGTGCCAGCAGAAAGACTGACTCCAATGAGCAGTTCTTC. The chain carries TRBV6-6 and TRBJ2-1; D gene unclear. CDR1 MNHNY and CDR2 SVGAGI come from the germline V gene (reference sequence). Trimming stripped 6 bases from V and 6 bases from J, with 12 bases between. CDR3 length equals 13 residues.

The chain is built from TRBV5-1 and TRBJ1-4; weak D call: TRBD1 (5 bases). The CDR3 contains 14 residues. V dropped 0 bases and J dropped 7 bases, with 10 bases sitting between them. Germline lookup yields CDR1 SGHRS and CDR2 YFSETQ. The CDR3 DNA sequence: TGCGCCAGCAGCTTGGTAGGGGCCGGTGAAAAACTGTTTTTT. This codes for CASSLVGAGEKLFF.

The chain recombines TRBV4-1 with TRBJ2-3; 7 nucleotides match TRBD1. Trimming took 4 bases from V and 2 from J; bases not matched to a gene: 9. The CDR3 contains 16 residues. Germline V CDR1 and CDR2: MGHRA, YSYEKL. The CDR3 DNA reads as TGCGCCAGCAGCCTAAATCCGGGACAGAACACAGATACGCAGTATTTT. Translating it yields CASSLNPGQNTDTQYF.

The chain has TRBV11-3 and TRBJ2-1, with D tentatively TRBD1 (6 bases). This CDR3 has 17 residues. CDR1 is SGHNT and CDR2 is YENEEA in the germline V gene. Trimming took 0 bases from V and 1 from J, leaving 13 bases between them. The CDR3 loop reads CASSLDLGQGSYNEQFF. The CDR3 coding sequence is TGTGCCAGCAGCTTAGATCTGGGGCAGGGGTCCTACAATGAGCAGTTCTTC. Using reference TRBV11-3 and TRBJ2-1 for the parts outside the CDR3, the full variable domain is EAGVVQSPRYKIIEKKQPVAFWCNPISGHNTLYWYLQNLGQGPELLIRYENEEAVDDSQLPKDRFSAERLKGVDSTLKIQPAELGDSAVYLCASSLDLGQGSYNEQFFGPGTRLTVL.

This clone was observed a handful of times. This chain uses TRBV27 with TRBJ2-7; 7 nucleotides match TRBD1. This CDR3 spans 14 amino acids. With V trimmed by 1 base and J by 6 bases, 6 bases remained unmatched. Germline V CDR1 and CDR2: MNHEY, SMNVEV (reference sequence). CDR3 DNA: TGTGCCAGCAGTTTATTGGGTGCAGGGGGCGAGCAGTACTTC. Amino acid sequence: CASSLLGAGGEQYF.

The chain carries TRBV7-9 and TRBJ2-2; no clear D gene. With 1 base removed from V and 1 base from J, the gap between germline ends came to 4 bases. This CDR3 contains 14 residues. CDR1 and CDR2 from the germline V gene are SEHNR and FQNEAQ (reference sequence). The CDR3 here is CASSLDLNTGELFF. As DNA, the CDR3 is TGTGCCAGCAGCTTAGACTTGAACACCGGGGAGCTGTTTTTT.

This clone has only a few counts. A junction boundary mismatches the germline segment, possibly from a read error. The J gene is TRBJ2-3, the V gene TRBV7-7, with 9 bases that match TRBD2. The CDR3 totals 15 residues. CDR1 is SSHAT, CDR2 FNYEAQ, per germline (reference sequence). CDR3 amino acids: CASSGGSGATDTQYF. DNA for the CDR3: TGTGCTAGCAGCGGGGGGAGCGGGGCCACAGATACGCAGTATTTT. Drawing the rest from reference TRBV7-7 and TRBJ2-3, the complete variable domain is GAGVSQSPRYKVTKRGQDVTLRCDPISSHATLYWYQQALGQGPEFLTYFNYEAQPDKSGLPSDRFSAERPEGSISTLTIQRTEQRDSAMYRCASSGGSGATDTQYFGPGTRLTVL.

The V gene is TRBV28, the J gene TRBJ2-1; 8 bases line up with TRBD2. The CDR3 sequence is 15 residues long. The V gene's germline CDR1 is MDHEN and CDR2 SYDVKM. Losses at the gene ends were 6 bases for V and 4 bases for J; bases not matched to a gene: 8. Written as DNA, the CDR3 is TGTGCCAGCAGGGCCAGCGGGAGTGGGTACAATGAGCAGTTCTTC. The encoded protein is CASRASGSGYNEQFF.

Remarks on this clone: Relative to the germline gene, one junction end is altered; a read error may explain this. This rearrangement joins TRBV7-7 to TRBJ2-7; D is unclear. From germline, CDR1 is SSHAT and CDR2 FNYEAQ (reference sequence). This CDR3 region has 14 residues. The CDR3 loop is CASSLAWPSYEQYF. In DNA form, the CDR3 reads TGTGCTAGCAGCTTAGCTTGGCCCTCCTACGAGCAGTACTTC.

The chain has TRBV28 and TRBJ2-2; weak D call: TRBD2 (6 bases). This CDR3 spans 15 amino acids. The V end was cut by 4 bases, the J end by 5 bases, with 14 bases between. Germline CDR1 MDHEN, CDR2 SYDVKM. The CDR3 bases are TGTGCCAGCAGTTCCGGGACTCCCGAAACCGGGGAGCTGTTTTTT. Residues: CASSSGTPETGELFF.

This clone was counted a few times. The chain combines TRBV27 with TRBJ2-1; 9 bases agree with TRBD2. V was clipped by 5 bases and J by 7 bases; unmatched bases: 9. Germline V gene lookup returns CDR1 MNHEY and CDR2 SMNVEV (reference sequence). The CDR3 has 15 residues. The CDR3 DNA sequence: TGTGCCAGCAGTGTGACCGGGACTAGCCTAAATGAGCAGTTCTTC. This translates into CASSVTGTSLNEQFF.

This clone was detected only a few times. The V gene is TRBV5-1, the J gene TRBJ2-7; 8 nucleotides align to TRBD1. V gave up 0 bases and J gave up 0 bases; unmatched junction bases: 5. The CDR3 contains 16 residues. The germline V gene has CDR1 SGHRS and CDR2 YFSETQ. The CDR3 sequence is CASSLGSTGVSYEQYF. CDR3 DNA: TGCGCCAGCAGCTTGGGCTCGACAGGGGTCTCCTACGAGCAGTACTTC.

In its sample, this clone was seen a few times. This CDR3 is CASSSGTTTYEQYF. The CDR3 bases are TGTGCCAGCAGCTCCGGGACAACAACCTACGAGCAGTACTTC. The chain recombines TRBV5-4 with TRBJ2-7; a possible D gene is TRBD1 (6 bases). Per germline, CDR1 SGHNT and CDR2 YYREEE (reference sequence). The CDR3 extends over 14 amino acids. Trimming took off 3 bases at V and 2 bases at J, with 12 bases between the two ends.